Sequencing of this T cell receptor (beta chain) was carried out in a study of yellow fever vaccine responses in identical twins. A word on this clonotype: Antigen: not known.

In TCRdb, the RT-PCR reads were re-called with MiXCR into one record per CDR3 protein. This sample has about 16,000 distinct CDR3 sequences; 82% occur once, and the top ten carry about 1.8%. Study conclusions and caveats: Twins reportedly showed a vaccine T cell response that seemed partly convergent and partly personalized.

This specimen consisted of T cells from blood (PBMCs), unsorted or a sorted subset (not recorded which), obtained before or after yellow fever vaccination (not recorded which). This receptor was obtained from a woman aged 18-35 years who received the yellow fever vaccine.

The CDR3 region has the DNA TGCAGCGTTCGGGACAGGAGTTACGAGCAGTACTTC. This sequence encodes CSVRDRSYEQYF. The chain couples TRBV29-1 to TRBJ2-7; 8 bases map to TRBD1. The germline gives CDR1 SQVTM, CDR2 ANQGSEA. CDR3 length: 12 amino acids. Trimming removed 5 bases from V and 4 bases from J; junction bases left unmatched: 4.